This T cell receptor beta chain is drawn from a study of PD-1 blockade in classical Hodgkin lymphoma (dated by TCRdb to between 2020 and 2021). About the full investigation: Nivolumab dosing was 3 mg/kg intravenously every 2 weeks, continuing until either disease progression or unacceptable toxicity. A peripheral blood immune signature of response to PD-1 blockade in classical Hodgkin lymphoma was defined using TCR beta sequencing and CyTOF. Findings and caveats that apply to the study as a whole: By C4D1, a significant rise was seen in CD4+ TCR diversity but not in CD8+ TCR diversity (p=0.0027 vs p=0.16), and the rise was most apparent among complete responders (p=0.02). Trial patients achieving complete response had baseline diversity similar to newly diagnosed patients, whereas partial responders and progressors had significantly lower diversity. Newly diagnosed patients were reported to have lower baseline TCR diversity than healthy donors, and relapsed/refractory patients were reported to have lower baseline TCR diversity still. The study was limited to a single clinical trial cohort, and causes of repertoire differences, possibly disease activity or prior therapy, remained undefined. Lower diversity was seen in patients whose nivolumab began less than 1 year after ASCT, and these patients were left out of later analyses so that immune reconstitution would not confound the results.

The CDR3 runs 18 amino acids, cysteine and phenylalanine included. The kept DNA is CDR3 alone, 54 bases in frame from the first base. CDR1 and CDR2 were assigned from the germline V gene (reference sequence) as MNHEY and SMNVEV. V loses 5 bases of germline sequence and J loses 6 bases, and the interval between the two ends is 28 bases. Genomic DNA was isolated using the Qiagen DNeasy kit from unsorted PBMCs as well as from negatively selected CD4+ and CD8+ fractions. TCR beta CDR3 regions were subjected to amplification by immunoSEQ multiplex PCR with primers that anneal to V and J segments. A synthetic immune receptor repertoire was used to minimize amplification bias, and any remaining bias was removed computationally after sequencing. In the authors' own workflow: Custom Python scripts were used to quantify repertoire diversity as the Shannon entropy index. Unsorted, CD4+ and CD8+ repertoires were analyzed separately, except for combined analyses in which CD4+ and CD8+ sequences were merged in silico. Clonal expansion was defined as a frequency increase of at least 2-fold after treatment compared with C1D1, and clones undetected at baseline were assigned a pseudocount of 0.5. Clones with 0 or 1 copy at C1D1 were defined as singleton clones, while clones with 2 or more copies were defined as non-singleton clones. Clones expanded in unsorted samples were labelled as CD4+, CD8+ or unknown by matching protein sequences in sorted samples from the same patient. Wilcoxon tests were applied to paired samples to test diversity changes from C1D1 to C4D1. In its TCRdb copy, this immuneACCESS table keeps in-frame sequences only and misses some clones. Where compared with another copy, unresolved V genes explain less than half of these, and the others have no known cause. V and J calls plus clone size are reproduced from that table; the DNA served to infer D and trimming. The sample table records approximately 1,900 clones; around 81% of these occur just once. Of the sample, approximately 10% is held by the ten largest clones.

Taken with the paper, the label for time point translates to: cycle 1 day 1 (C1D1), immediately before nivolumab initiation. Relapse after autologous stem cell transplantation had occurred in all trial patients, and cohorts A, B and C were distinguished by prior brentuximab vedotin exposure. The trial cohort included 56 patients with relapsed/refractory classical Hodgkin lymphoma, and each patient had a best overall response of complete response, partial response or progressive disease. Trial patients were treated with single-agent nivolumab in the multi-cohort phase II CheckMate 205 trial. An independent review committee assessed best overall response by applying the 2007 International Working Group response criteria. Trial PBMCs were collected immediately before nivolumab initiation (C1D1) and during therapy at cycle 2 day 1 and cycle 4 day 1. Peripheral blood was collected in 8 mL Vacutainer Cell Preparation Tubes, from which PBMCs were isolated by centrifugation and then cryopreserved.

There are a few counts of this clone. This receptor's antigen is unknown. No base qualities exist here, and no much larger clone lies one base off it. This chain is built from TRBV27 and TRBJ1-2, and possibly TRBD1, on 6 matching bases. The clonotype was recovered from a human donor with classical Hodgkin lymphoma. The starting material was peripheral blood mononuclear cells (PBMCs), obtained at baseline. The CDR3 here reads CASSLTPLGQTGMDGYTF. The base sequence is TGTGCCAGCAGTCTTACCCCCCTCGGACAGACTGGGATGGATGGCTACACCTTC.